Below, 3 T cell receptor beta chains from the same sample are listed, as sequenced in a study of T cells in Graves' hyperthyroidism and ophthalmopathy. The TCR beta CDR3 regions underwent amplification using RNA transcripts as the source. The HTBI primer set was used in a first-round RT-PCR of the TCR CDR3. TCRdb reanalysed the multiplex PCR reads using MiXCR and keeps one entry per CDR3 protein. This table has around 440,000 distinct CDR3 sequences, 15% to 19% appearing once. Sequences were obtained from blood. Source of these receptors: a woman under 30 with Graves' hyperthyroidism.

The sample holds many counts of this clonotype. The rearrangement joins TRBV12-5 to TRBJ2-7; TRBD2 matches at 10 bases. Trimming cost V 0 bases and J 5 bases; bases outside gene matches: 16. The CDR3 spans 19 residues. CDR1 and CDR2 from the germline V gene are LGHNT and FRNRAP. The CDR3 region is CASGLVSIAGGWSRDEQYF. CDR3 DNA: TGTGCTAGTGGTTTGGTCTCCATAGCGGGAGGTTGGTCGCGGGACGAGCAGTACTTC.

This clonotype was seen only a few times. The chain uses TRBV7-3 and TRBJ1-1; weak D call: TRBD1 (5 bases). Germline CDR1 SGHTA, CDR2 FQGTGA. Trimming cost V 5 bases and J 13 bases, with 11 bases left between them. This CDR3 has 10 amino acids. CDR3 residues: CASSPGTVFF. CDR3 in DNA: TGTGCCAGCAGCCCGGGGACGGTTTTCTTT.

This clonotype has only a few counts. The chain couples TRBV6-1 to TRBJ2-7; D is ambiguous. The germline V gene has CDR1 MNHNS and CDR2 SASEGT. CDR3 length: 16 amino acids. V was shortened by 7 bases and J by 4 bases, with 23 bases between the two germline ends. The CDR3 coding sequence is TGTGCCAGCACCGAACTACCTAATCGGGCGAGGTACGAGCAGTACTTC. It is translated as CASTELPNRARYEQYF.